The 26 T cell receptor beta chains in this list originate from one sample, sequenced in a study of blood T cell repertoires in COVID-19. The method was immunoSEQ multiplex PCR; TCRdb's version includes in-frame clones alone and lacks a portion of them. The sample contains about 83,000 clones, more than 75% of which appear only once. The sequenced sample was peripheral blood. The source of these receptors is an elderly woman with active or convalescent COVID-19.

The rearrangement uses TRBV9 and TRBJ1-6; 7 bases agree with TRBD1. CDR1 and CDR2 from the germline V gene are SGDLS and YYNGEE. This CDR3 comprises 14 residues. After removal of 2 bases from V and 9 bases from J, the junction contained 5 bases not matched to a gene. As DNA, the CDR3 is TGTGCCAGCAGCGTCGCCCAGGGGGGTTCACCCCTCCACTTT. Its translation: CASSVAQGGSPLHF.

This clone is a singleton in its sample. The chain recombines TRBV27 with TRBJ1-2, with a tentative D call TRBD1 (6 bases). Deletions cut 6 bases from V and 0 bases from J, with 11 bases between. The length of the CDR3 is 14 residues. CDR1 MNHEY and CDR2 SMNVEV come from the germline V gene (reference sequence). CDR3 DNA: TGTGCCAGCAGAAGAGGGGGAGCTAACTATGGCTACACCTTC. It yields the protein CASRRGGANYGYTF.

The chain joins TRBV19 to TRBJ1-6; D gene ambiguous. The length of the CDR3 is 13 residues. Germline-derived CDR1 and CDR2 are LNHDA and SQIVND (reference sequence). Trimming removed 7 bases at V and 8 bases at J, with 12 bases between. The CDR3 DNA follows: TGTGCCAGTAACGAAAACGGGGATTCACCCCTCCACTTT. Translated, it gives CASNENGDSPLHF.

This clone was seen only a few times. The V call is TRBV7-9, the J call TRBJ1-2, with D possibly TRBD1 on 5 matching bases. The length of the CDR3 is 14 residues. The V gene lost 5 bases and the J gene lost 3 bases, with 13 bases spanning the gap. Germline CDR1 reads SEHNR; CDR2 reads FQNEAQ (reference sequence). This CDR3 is CASSREGGDYGYTF. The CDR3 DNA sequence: TGTGCCAGCAGCCGCGAGGGAGGGGACTATGGCTACACCTTC. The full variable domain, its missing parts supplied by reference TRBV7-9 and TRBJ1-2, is DTGVSQNPRHKITKRGQNVTFRCDPISEHNRLYWYRQTLGQGPEFLTYFQNEAQLEKSRLLSDRFSAERPKGSFSTLEIQRTEQGDSAMYLCASSREGGDYGYTFGSGTRLTVV.

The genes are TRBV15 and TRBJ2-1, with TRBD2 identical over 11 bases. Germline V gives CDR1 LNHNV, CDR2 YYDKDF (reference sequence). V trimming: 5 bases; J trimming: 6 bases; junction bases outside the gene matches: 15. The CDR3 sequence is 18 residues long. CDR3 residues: CATSPPPSSGGPRNEQFF. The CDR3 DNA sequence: TGTGCCACCAGCCCTCCCCCATCTAGCGGGGGGCCCCGCAATGAGCAGTTCTTC.

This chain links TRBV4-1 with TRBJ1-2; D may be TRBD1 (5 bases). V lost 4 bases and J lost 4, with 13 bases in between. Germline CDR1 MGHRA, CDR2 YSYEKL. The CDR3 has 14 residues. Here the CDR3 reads CASSPQDQSYGYTF. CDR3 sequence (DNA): TGCGCCAGCAGCCCACAGGACCAATCCTATGGCTACACCTTC.

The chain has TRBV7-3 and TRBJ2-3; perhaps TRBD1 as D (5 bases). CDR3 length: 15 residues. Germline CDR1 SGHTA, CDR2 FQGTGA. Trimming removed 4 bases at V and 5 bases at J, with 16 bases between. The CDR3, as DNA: TGTGCCAGCAGCTATAAAGTCAACAGGAGAGATACGCAGTATTTT. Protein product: CASSYKVNRRDTQYF. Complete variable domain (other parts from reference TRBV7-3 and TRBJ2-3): GAGVSQTPSNKVTEKGKYVELRCDPISGHTALYWYRQSLGQGPEFLIYFQGTGAADDSGLPNDRFFAVRPEGSVSTLKIQRTERGDSAVYLCASSYKVNRRDTQYFGPGTRLTVL.

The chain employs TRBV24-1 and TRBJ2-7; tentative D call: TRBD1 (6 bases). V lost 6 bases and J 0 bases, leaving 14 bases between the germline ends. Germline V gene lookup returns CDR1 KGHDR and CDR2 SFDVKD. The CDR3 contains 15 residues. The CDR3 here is CATSPSTGPSYEQYF. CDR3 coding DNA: TGTGCCACCAGTCCCAGTACAGGGCCCTCCTACGAGCAGTACTTC.

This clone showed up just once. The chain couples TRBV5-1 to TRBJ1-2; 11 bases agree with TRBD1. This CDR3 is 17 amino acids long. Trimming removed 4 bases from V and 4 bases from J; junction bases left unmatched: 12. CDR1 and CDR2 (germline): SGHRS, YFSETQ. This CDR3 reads CASSPGMDRGRAYGYTF. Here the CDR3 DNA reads TGCGCCAGCAGCCCCGGCATGGACAGGGGGCGCGCCTATGGCTACACCTTC.

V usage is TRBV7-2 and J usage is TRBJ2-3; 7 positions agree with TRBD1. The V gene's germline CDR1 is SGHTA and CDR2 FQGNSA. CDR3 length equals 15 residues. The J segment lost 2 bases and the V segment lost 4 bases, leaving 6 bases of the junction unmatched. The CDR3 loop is CASSSDRVATDTQYF. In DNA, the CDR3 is TGTGCCAGCAGCTCAGACAGGGTTGCCACAGATACGCAGTATTTT.

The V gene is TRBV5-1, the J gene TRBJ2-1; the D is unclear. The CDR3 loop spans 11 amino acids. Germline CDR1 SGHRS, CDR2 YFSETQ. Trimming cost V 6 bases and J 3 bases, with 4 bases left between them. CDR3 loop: CASKYYNEQFF. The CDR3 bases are TGCGCCAGCAAATACTACAATGAGCAGTTCTTC.

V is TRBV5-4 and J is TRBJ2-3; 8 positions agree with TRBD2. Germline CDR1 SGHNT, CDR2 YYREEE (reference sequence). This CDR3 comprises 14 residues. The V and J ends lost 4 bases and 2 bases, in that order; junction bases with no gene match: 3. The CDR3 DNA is TGTGCCAGCAGCCAGGGACTAGTCACAGATACGCAGTATTTT. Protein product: CASSQGLVTDTQYF.

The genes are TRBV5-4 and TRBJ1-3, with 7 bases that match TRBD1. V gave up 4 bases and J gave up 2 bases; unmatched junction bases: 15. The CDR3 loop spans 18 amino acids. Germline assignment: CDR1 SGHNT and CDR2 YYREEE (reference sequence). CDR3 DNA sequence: TGTGCCAGCAGCCGCGACCGTCCTGACAGGGTGGCTGGAAACACCATATATTTT. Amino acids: CASSRDRPDRVAGNTIYF.

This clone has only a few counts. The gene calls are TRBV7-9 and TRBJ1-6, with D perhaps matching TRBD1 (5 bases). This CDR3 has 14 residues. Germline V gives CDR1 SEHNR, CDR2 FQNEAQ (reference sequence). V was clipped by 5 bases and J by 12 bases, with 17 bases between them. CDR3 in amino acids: CASSKNGQELPLHF. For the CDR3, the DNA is TGTGCCAGCAGCAAGAATGGACAAGAATTACCCCTCCACTTT.

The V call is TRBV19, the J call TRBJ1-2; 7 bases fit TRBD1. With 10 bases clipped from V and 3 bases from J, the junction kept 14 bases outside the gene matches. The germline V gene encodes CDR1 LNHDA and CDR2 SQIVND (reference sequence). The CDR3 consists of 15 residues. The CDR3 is CATYGGPRGYYGYTF. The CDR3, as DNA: TGTGCCACCTATGGGGGACCCAGGGGGTACTATGGCTACACCTTC.

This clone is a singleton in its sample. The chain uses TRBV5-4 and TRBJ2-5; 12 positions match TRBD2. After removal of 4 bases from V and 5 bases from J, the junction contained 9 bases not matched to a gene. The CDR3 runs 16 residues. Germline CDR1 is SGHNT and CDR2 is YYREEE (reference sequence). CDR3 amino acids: CASSPETSGGSETQYF. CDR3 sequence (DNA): TGTGCCAGCAGCCCTGAGACTAGCGGGGGCTCGGAGACCCAGTACTTC. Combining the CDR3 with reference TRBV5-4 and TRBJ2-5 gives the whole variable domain ETGVTQSPTHLIKTRGQQVTLRCSSQSGHNTVSWYQQALGQGPQFIFQYYREEENGRGNFPPRFSGLQFPNYSSELNVNALELDDSALYLCASSPETSGGSETQYFGPGTRLLVL.

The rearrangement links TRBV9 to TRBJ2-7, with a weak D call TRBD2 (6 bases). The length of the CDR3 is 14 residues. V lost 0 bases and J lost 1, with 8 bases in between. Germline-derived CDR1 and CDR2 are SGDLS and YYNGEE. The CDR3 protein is CASSVGEASYEQYF. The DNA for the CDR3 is TGTGCCAGCAGCGTAGGGGAGGCGTCCTACGAGCAGTACTTC.

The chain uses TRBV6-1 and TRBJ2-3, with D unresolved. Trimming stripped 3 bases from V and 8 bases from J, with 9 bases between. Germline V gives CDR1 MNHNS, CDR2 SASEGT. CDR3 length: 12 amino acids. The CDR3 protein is CASSESEGTQYF. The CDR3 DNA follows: TGTGCCAGCAGTGAGAGCGAAGGTACGCAGTATTTT.

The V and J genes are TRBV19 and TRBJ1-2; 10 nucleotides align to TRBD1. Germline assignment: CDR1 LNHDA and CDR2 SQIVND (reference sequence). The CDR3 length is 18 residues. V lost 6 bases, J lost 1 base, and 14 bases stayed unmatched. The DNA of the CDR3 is TGTGCCAGTAGCCGGGACAGGGGCATCTGGGTGAATAACTATGGCTACACCTTC. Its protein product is CASSRDRGIWVNNYGYTF.

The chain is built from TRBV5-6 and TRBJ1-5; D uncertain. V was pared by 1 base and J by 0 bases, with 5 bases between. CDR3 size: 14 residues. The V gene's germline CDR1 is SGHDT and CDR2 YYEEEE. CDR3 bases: TGTGCCAGCAGCTTGAGAGATAGCAATCAGCCCCAGCATTTT. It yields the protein CASSLRDSNQPQHF.

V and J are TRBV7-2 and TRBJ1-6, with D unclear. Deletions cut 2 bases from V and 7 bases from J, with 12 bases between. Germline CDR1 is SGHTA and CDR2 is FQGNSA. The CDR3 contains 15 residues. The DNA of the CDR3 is TGTGCCAGCAGCTTAACCGGGATGCCGAATTCACCCCTCCACTTT. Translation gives CASSLTGMPNSPLHF. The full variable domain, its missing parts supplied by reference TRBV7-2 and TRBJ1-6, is GAGVSQSPSNKVTEKGKDVELRCDPISGHTALYWYRQSLGQGLEFLIYFQGNSAPDKSGLPSDRFSAERTGGSVSTLTIQRTQQEDSAVYLCASSLTGMPNSPLHFGNGTRLTVT.

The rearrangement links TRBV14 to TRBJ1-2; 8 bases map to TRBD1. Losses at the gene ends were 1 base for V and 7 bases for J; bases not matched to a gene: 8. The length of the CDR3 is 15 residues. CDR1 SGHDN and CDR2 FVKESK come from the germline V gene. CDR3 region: CASSQVGPGQAGYTF. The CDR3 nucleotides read TGTGCCAGCAGCCAAGTCGGTCCGGGACAGGCTGGCTACACCTTC.

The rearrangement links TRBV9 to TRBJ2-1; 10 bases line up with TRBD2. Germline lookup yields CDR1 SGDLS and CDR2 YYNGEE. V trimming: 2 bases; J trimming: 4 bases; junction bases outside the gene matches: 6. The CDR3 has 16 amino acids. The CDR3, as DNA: TGTGCCAGCAGCGTCCTAGCGGGGGCCCTTTACAATGAGCAGTTCTTC. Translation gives CASSVLAGALYNEQFF.

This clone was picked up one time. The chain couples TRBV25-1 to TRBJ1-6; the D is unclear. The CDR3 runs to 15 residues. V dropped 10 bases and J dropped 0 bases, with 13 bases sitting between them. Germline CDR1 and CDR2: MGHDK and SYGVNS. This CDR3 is CATQNLASYNSPLHF. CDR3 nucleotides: TGTGCCACCCAAAACCTGGCCTCCTATAATTCACCCCTCCACTTT.

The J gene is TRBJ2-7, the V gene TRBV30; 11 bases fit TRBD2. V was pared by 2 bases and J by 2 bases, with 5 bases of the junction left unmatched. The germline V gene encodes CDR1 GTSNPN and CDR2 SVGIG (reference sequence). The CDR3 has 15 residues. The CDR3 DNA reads TGTGCCTGGAGTCTGGGTAGCGGGGGGGCCTACGAGCAGTACTTC. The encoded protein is CAWSLGSGGAYEQYF. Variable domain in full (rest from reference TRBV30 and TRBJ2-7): SQTIHQWPATLVQPVGSPLSLECTVEGTSNPNLYWYRQAAGRGLQLLFYSVGIGQISSEVPQNLSASRPQDRQFILSSKKLLLSDSGFYLCAWSLGSGGAYEQYFGPGTRLTVT.

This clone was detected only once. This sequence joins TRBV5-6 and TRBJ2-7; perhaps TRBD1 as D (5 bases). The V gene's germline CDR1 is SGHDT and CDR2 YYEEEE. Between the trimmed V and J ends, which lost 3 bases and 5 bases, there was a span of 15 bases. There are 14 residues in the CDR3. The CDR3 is CASSYVYRSHEQYF. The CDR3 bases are TGTGCCAGCAGCTATGTGTACAGGAGCCACGAGCAGTACTTC.